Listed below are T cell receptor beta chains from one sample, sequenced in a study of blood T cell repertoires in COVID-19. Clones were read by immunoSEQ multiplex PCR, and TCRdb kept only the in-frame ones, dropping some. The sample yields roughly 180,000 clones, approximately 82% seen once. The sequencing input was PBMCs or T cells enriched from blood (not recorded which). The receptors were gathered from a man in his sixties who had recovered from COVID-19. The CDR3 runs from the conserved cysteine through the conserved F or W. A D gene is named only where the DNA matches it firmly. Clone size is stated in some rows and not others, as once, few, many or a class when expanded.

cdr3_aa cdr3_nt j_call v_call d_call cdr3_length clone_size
CASSLTGGNSGNTIYF TGTGCCAGCAGCTTAACGGGGGGGAACTCTGGAAACACCATATATTTT TRBJ1-3 TRBV7-3 NA 16 NA
CAWSPIRTAYSNQPQHF TGTGCCTGGAGTCCAATAAGGACAGCGTATAGCAATCAGCCCCAGCATTTT TRBJ1-5 TRBV30 NA 17 NA
CASSQSPLYEQYF TGTGCCAGCAGCCAATCCCCTTTATACGAGCAGTACTTC TRBJ2-7 TRBV7-8 NA 13 NA
CASSLGGPGTGGSDEQFF TGTGCCAGCAGTTTAGGGGGCCCCGGGACAGGGGGCAGCGATGAGCAGTTCTTC TRBJ2-1 TRBV28 TRBD1 18 NA
CSVGGGEAFF TGCAGCGTTGGAGGGGGTGAAGCTTTCTTT TRBJ1-1 TRBV29-1 NA 10 few
CASSLEPGQANSPLHF TGTGCCAGTAGTTTGGAACCGGGACAGGCCAATTCACCCCTCCACTTT TRBJ1-6 TRBV19 TRBD1 16 NA
CATSDFPRGETQYF TGTGCCACCAGTGATTTCCCCCGGGGGGAGACCCAGTACTTC TRBJ2-5 TRBV24-1 NA 14 NA
CASSQDPGFGLNSPLHF TGCGCCAGCAGCCAAGACCCAGGTTTTGGGCTTAATTCACCCCTCCACTTT TRBJ1-6 TRBV4-1 NA 17 once
CATSRVVGTYEQYF TGTGCCACCAGCAGAGTCGTAGGGACATACGAGCAGTACTTC TRBJ2-7 TRBV15 NA 14 NA
CASSLSGWGRQDTQYF TGCGCCAGCAGCTTGTCCGGGTGGGGCCGGCAGGATACGCAGTATTTT TRBJ2-3 TRBV5-1 NA 16 NA
CASSPDMPNSGANVLTF TGTGCCAGCAGCCCGGACATGCCGAACTCTGGGGCCAACGTCCTGACTTTC TRBJ2-6 TRBV7-2 NA 17 NA
CASSLATGTSGNTIYF TGCGCCAGCAGCTTGGCGACAGGAACCTCTGGAAACACCATATATTTT TRBJ1-3 TRBV5-1 NA 16 NA
CASSTFTGYGYTF TGTGCCAGCAGTACCTTTACAGGCTATGGCTACACCTTC TRBJ1-2 TRBV28 NA 13 many
CASSLIGGLGDQPQHF TGTGCCAGCAGTTTGATCGGGGGACTTGGGGATCAGCCCCAGCATTTT TRBJ1-5 TRBV28 NA 16 NA
CASSFNRQGAREKLFF TGTGCCAGCAGTTTCAATCGACAGGGGGCGCGTGAAAAACTGTTTTTT TRBJ1-4 TRBV6-5 TRBD1 16 NA
CASSYPGGSGANVLTF TGTGCCAGCAGTTATCCGGGGGGCTCTGGGGCCAACGTCCTGACTTTC TRBJ2-6 TRBV28 TRBD2 16 NA
CASSPGDSPYEQYF TGTGCCAGCAGTCCTGGGGACAGCCCGTACGAGCAGTACTTC TRBJ2-7 TRBV25-1 TRBD1 14 NA
CASSEAGSADTQYF TGTGCCAGCAGTGAAGCGGGATCTGCAGATACGCAGTATTTT TRBJ2-3 TRBV6-4 TRBD2 14 few
CASSLYRARDTQYF TGTGCCAGCAGCTTATACAGGGCCAGGGATACGCAGTATTTT TRBJ2-3 TRBV7-2 NA 14 NA
CASSPDRGEKLFF TGTGCCAGCTCTCCGGACCGGGGGGAAAAACTGTTTTTT TRBJ1-4 TRBV18 NA 13 NA
CASSPSWAGTNYGYTF TGTGCCAGCAGTCCGTCCTGGGCAGGGACAAACTATGGCTACACCTTC TRBJ1-2 TRBV27 NA 16 once
CASSLAAVRTDTQYF TGTGCCAGCAGCTTAGCGGCGGTCCGCACAGATACGCAGTATTTT TRBJ2-3 TRBV7-2 NA 15 few
CASSLDRGLGRAQYF TGTGCCAGCAGCTTGGACAGGGGCCTGGGTAGGGCCCAGTACTTC TRBJ2-5 TRBV5-8 TRBD1 15 NA
CASSIDPVNYGYTF TGTGCCAGTAGTATAGATCCAGTGAACTATGGCTACACCTTC TRBJ1-2 TRBV19 NA 14 NA
CASSVAPGQGGEQYF TGTGCCAGCAGCGTCGCCCCGGGACAGGGTGGCGAGCAGTACTTC TRBJ2-7 TRBV9 TRBD1 15 NA
CASSFETGTSYEQYF TGCGCCAGCAGTTTCGAGACAGGGACCTCCTACGAGCAGTACTTC TRBJ2-7 TRBV4-1 TRBD1 15 NA
CASMGTGGIQPQHF TGTGCCAGCATGGGGACAGGGGGTATCCAGCCCCAGCATTTT TRBJ1-5 TRBV28 TRBD1 14 NA
CSASTGSNQPQHF TGCAGTGCTAGTACAGGGAGCAATCAGCCCCAGCATTTT TRBJ1-5 TRBV20-1 NA 13 NA
CASSLVPGNYEQYF TGTGCCAGCAGCTTAGTGCCGGGGAACTACGAGCAGTACTTC TRBJ2-7 TRBV7-6 NA 14 few
CSVARRNEQFF TGCAGTGTAGCTAGGAGGAATGAGCAGTTCTTC TRBJ2-1 TRBV20-1 NA 11 NA
CASSFQLPAYNEQFF TGTGCCAGCAGTTTTCAACTACCCGCTTACAATGAGCAGTTCTTC TRBJ2-1 TRBV6-5 NA 15 NA
CASNRGANYGYTF TGTGCCAGCAACAGGGGGGCTAACTATGGCTACACCTTC TRBJ1-2 TRBV3-1/TRBV3-2 TRBD1 13 few
CASSLGLYRSTDTQYF TGCGCCAGCAGCTTGGGATTGTACAGGAGCACAGATACGCAGTATTTT TRBJ2-3 TRBV5-1 NA 16 NA
CASSQTLDPSSYNSPLHF TGTGCCAGCAGCCAAACCCTAGACCCGAGCTCCTATAATTCACCCCTCCACTTT TRBJ1-6 TRBV3-1/TRBV3-2 NA 18 few
CSTRHAEAFF TGTTCGACACGTCATGCTGAAGCTTTCTTT TRBJ1-1 TRBV28 NA 10 NA
CASSLAGENTEAFF TGTGCCAGCAGCTTAGCGGGAGAGAACACTGAAGCTTTCTTT TRBJ1-1 TRBV11-2 NA 14 NA
CASSTGTGGGEQYF TGTGCCAGCAGTACCGGGACAGGGGGCGGCGAGCAGTACTTC TRBJ2-7 TRBV6-2/TRBV6-3 TRBD1 14 few
CASSQPLTAGNSPLHF TGTGCCAGCAGCCAACCCTTGACAGCGGGGAATTCACCCCTCCACTTT TRBJ1-6 TRBV3-1/TRBV3-2 NA 16 NA
CASSLRAGVTDTQYF TGTGCCAGCAGCTTAAGGGCGGGGGTGACAGATACGCAGTATTTT TRBJ2-3 TRBV7-2 TRBD2 15 NA
CASSLGQGGSYEQYF TGTGCCAGCAGTTTGGGACAGGGTGGCTCCTACGAGCAGTACTTC TRBJ2-7 TRBV28 TRBD1 15 NA
CASSFLPSGANVLTF TGTGCCAGCAGCTTCCTCCCCTCTGGGGCCAACGTCCTGACTTTC TRBJ2-6 TRBV7-3 NA 15 NA
CASSRSPGLAGEYEQFF TGTGCCAGCAGTCGCAGCCCGGGACTAGCGGGAGAGTATGAGCAGTTCTTC TRBJ2-1 TRBV7-8 TRBD2 17 NA
CASSLSLGQGTYEQYF TGCGCCAGCAGCTTGTCCTTGGGACAGGGAACCTACGAGCAGTACTTC TRBJ2-7 TRBV5-1 TRBD1 16 once
CASSLDRTHTEAFF TGTGCCAGCAGCTTAGACAGAACTCACACTGAAGCTTTCTTT TRBJ1-1 TRBV7-8 NA 14 NA
CASSQDHNSGGVYNEQFF TGTGCCAGCAGCCAAGATCACAATAGCGGTGGGGTCTACAATGAGCAGTTCTTC TRBJ2-1 TRBV3-1/TRBV3-2 NA 18 NA
CARSLEGTRPYEQYF TGTGCCAGAAGCTTAGAGGGGACTAGACCCTACGAGCAGTACTTC TRBJ2-7 TRBV7-5 NA 15 NA
CASSLGGFNQPQHF TGTGCCAGCAGCTTAGGCGGTTTCAATCAGCCCCAGCATTTT TRBJ1-5 TRBV7-2 NA 14 NA
CASSPQGLVGELFF TGTGCCAGCAGCCCACAGGGTTTAGTCGGGGAGCTGTTTTTT TRBJ2-2 TRBV5-8 NA 14 few
CASSGTSGGVNEQFF TGTGCCAGCAGCGGGACTAGCGGGGGTGTGAATGAGCAGTTCTTC TRBJ2-1 TRBV7-2 TRBD2 15 NA
CASSYSSDEQYF TGTGCCAGCAGTTACTCGTCTGACGAGCAGTACTTC TRBJ2-7 TRBV6-6 NA 12 NA